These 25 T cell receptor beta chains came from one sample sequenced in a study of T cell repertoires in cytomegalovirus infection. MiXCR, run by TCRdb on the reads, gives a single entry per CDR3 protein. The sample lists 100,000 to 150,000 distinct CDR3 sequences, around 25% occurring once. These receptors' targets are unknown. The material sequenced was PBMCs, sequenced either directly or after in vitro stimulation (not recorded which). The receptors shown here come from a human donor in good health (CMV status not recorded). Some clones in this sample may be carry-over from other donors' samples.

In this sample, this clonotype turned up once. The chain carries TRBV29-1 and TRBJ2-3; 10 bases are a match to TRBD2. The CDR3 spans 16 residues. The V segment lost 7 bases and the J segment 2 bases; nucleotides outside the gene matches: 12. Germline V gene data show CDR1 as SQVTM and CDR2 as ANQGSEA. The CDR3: CSAQEGLATLTDTQYF. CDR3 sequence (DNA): TGCAGCGCCCAGGAGGGACTAGCGACCCTCACAGATACGCAGTATTTT.

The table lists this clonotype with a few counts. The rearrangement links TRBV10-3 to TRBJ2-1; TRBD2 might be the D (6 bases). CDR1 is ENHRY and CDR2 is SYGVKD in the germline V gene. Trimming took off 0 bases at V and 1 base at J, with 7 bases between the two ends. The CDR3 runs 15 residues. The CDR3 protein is CAISESGGSYNEQFF. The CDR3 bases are TGTGCCATCAGTGAGTCTGGGGGGTCCTACAATGAGCAGTTCTTC.

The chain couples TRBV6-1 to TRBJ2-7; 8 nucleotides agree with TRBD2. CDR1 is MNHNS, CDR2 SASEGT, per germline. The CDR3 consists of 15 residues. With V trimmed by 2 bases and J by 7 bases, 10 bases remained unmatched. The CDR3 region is CASSERLAGPSEQYV. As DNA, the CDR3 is TGTGCCAGCAGTGAACGGCTAGCGGGCCCCTCGGAGCAGTACGTC.

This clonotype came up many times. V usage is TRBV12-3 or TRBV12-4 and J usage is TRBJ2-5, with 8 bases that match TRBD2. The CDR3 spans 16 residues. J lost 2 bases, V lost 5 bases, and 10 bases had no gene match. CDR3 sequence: CASSQTSGGGQETQYF. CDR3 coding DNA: TGTGCCAGCAGTCAAACTAGCGGTGGAGGGCAAGAGACCCAGTACTTC.

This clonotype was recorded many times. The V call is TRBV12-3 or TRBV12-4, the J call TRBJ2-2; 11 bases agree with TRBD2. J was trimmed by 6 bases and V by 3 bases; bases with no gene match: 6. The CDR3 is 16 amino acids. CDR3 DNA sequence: TGTGCCAGCAGTTTTAGGCTAGCGGGAGGTGCCGGGGAGCTGTTTTTT. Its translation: CASSFRLAGGAGELFF.

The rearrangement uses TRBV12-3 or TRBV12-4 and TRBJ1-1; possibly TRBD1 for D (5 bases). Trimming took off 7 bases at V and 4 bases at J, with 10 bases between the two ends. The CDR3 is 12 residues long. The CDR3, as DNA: TGTGCCAGCAATCGGGGCATCACTGAAGCTTTCTTT. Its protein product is CASNRGITEAFF.

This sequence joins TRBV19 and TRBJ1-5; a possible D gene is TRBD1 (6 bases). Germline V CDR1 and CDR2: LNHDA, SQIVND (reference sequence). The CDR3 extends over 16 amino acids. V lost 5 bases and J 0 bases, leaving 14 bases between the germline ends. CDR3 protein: CASSFTDRSSNQPQHF. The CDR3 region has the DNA TGTGCCAGTAGTTTCACGGACAGAAGTAGCAATCAGCCCCAGCATTTT.

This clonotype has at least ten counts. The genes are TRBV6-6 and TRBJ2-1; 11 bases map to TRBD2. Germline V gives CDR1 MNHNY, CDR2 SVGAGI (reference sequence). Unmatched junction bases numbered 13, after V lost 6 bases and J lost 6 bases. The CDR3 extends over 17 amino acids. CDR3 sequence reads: CASSVGASGRRSNEQFF. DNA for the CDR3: TGTGCCAGCAGCGTTGGGGCTAGCGGGAGGAGGAGCAATGAGCAGTTCTTC.

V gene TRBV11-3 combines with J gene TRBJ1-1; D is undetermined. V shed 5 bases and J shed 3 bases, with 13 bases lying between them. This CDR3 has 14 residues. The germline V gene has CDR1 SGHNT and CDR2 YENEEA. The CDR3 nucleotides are TGTGCCAGCAGCGTACACGGTGGGGACACTGAAGCTTTCTTT. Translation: CASSVHGGDTEAFF.

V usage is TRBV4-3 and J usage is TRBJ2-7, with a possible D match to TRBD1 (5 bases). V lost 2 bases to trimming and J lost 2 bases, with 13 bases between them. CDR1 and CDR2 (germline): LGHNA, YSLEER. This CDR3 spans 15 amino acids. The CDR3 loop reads CASSQQPDSAYEQYF. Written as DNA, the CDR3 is TGCGCCAGCAGCCAACAACCTGACAGTGCCTACGAGCAGTACTTC.

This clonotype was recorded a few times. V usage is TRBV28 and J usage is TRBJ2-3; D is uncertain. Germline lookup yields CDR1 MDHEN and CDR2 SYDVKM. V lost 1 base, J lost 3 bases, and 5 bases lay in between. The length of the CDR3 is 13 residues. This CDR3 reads CASSLYGTDTQYF. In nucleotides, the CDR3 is TGTGCCAGCAGTTTATACGGTACAGATACGCAGTATTTT.

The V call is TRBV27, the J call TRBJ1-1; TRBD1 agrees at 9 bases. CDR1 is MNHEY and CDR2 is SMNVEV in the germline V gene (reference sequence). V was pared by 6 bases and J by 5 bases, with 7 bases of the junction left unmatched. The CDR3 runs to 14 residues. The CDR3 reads CASSQQGAGTEAFF. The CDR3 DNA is TGTGCCAGCAGCCAACAGGGGGCCGGGACTGAAGCTTTCTTT.

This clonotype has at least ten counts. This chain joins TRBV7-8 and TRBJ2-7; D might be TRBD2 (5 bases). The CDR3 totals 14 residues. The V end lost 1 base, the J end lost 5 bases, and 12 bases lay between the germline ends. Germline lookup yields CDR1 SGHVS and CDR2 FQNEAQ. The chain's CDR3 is CASSLERARDEQYF. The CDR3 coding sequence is TGTGCCAGCAGCTTAGAGCGAGCGCGGGACGAGCAGTACTTC.

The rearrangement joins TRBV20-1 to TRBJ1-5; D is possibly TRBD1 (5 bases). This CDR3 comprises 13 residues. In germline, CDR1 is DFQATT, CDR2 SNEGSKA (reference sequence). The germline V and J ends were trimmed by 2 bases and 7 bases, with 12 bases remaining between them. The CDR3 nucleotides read TGCAGTGCTAGACAGGGTGTCAACCAGCCCCAGCATTTT. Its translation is CSARQGVNQPQHF.

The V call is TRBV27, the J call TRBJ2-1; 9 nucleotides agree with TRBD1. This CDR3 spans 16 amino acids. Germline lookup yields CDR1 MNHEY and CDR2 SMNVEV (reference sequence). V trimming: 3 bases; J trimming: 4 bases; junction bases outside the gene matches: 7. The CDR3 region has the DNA TGTGCCAGCAGTTTGTTAGACAGGGGGACGTACAATGAGCAGTTCTTC. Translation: CASSLLDRGTYNEQFF.

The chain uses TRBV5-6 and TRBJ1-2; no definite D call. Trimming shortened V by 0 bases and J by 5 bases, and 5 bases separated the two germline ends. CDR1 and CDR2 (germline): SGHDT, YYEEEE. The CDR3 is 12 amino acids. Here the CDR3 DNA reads TGTGCCAGCAGCTTGGTTGGATATGGCTACACCTTC. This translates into CASSLVGYGYTF.

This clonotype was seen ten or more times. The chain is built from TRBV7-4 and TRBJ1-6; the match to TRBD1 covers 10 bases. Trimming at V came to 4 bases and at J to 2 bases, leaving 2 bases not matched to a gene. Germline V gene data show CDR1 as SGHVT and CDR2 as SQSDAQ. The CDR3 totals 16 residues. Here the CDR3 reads CASSWGQGTYNSPLHF. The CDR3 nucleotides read TGTGCCAGCAGCTGGGGACAGGGGACCTATAATTCACCCCTCCACTTT.

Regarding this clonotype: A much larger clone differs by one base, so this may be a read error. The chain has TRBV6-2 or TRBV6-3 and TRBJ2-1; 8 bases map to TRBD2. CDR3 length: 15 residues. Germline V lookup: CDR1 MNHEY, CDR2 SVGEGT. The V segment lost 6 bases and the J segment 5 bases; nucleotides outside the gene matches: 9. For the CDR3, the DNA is TGTGCCAGCAGCCCGGCGGGGGGAGAGCACAATGAGCAGTTCTTC. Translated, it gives CASSPAGGEHNEQFF.

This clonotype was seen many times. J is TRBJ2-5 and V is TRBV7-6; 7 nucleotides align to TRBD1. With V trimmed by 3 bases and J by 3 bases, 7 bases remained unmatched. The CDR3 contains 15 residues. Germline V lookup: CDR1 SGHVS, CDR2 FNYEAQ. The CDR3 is CASSFNVGTEETQYF. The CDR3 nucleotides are TGTGCCAGCAGCTTTAACGTTGGGACAGAAGAGACCCAGTACTTC.

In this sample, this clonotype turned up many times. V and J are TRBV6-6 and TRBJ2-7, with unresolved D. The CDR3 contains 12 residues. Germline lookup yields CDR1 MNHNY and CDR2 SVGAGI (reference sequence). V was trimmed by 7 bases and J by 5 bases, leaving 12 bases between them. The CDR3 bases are TGTGCCAGCATATCCAGCTGGGACGAGCAGTACTTC. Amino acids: CASISSWDEQYF.

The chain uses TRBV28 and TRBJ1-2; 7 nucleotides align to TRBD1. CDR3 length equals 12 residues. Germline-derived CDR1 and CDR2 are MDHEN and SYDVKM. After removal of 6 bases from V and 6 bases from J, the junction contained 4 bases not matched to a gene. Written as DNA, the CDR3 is TGTGCCAGCAGAGAACAGGGGCATGGCTACACCTTC. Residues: CASREQGHGYTF.

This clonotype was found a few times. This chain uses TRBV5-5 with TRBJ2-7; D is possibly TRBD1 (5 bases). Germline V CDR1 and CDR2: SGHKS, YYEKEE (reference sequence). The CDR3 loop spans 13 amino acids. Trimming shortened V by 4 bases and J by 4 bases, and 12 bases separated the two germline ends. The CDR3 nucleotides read TGTGCCAGCAGCCAAACAGGCCTTTACGAGCAGTACGTC. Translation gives CASSQTGLYEQYV.

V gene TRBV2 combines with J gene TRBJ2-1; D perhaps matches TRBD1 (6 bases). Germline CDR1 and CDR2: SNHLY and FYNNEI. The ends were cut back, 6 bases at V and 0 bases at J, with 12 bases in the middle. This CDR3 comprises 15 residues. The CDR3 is CASRKRGSSYNEQFF. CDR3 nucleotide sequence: TGTGCCAGCAGGAAGAGGGGGAGCTCCTACAATGAGCAGTTCTTC.

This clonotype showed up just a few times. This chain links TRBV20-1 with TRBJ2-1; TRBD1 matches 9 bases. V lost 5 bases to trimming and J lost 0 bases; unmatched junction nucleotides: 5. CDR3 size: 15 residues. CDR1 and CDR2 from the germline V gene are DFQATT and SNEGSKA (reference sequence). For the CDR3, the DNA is TGCAGTGCTCCGGACAGGGGACACTCCTACAATGAGCAGTTCTTC. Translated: CSAPDRGHSYNEQFF.

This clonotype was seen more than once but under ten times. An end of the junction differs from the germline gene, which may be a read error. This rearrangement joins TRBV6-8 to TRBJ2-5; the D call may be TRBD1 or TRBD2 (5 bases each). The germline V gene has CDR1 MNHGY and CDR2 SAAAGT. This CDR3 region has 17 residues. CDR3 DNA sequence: TGTGCCGGCAGTTCCCGGGGCACATTGCCGCAACAAGAGACCCAGTACTTC. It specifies CAGSSRGTLPQQETQYF.